A selection of T cell receptor beta chains follows, all from one sample in a study of response to subunit inactivated influenza vaccine. TCRdb reprocessed the RT-PCR reads with MiXCR, giving one entry per CDR3 protein. The sample consists of roughly 790,000 distinct CDR3 sequences, 21% of them appearing once. Sequences were derived from PBMCs from blood, sampled roughly 5 days after vaccination. The receptors derive from a man aged 45-65 years who received an inactivated influenza vaccine. The CDR3 runs from the conserved cysteine through the conserved F or W. A D gene is named only where the DNA matches it firmly. Clone size is stated in some rows and not others, as once, few, many or a class when expanded.

J gene: TRBJ2-3
CDR3 length: 16
D gene: TRBD2
V gene: TRBV20-1
clone size: few
CDR3 protein: CSALTSGEASTDTQYF
CDR3 DNA: TGCAGTGCGTTAACTAGCGGGGAAGCTAGCACAGATACGCAGTATTTT

J gene: TRBJ2-7
CDR3 length: 16
D gene: TRBD2
V gene: TRBV4-1
clone size: -
CDR3 protein: CASSQDLRGGFREQYF
CDR3 DNA: TGCGCCAGCAGCCAAGATCTGCGCGGGGGGTTCCGGGAGCAGTACTTC

J gene: TRBJ2-1
CDR3 length: 14
D gene: TRBD1
V gene: TRBV7-2
clone size: -
CDR3 protein: CASRRTGGGDEQFF
CDR3 DNA: TGTGCCAGCAGACGTACAGGGGGTGGCGATGAGCAGTTCTTC

J gene: TRBJ2-5
CDR3 length: 14
D gene: -
V gene: TRBV7-2
clone size: many
CDR3 protein: CASSLALVQETQYF
CDR3 DNA: TGTGCCAGCAGCTTAGCCCTGGTACAAGAGACCCAGTACTTC

J gene: TRBJ1-6
CDR3 length: 14
D gene: -
V gene: TRBV20-1
clone size: -
CDR3 protein: CSAREARDNSPLHF
CDR3 DNA: TGCAGTGCTAGAGAGGCAAGGGATAATTCACCCCTCCACTTT

J gene: TRBJ2-2
CDR3 length: 16
D gene: -
V gene: TRBV4-1
clone size: -
CDR3 protein: CASSQEGGPNTGELFF
CDR3 DNA: TGCGCCAGCAGCCAAGAGGGGGGCCCCAACACCGGGGAGCTGTTTTTT

J gene: TRBJ1-2
CDR3 length: 12
D gene: -
V gene: TRBV27
clone size: -
CDR3 protein: CASTSWGLGYTF
CDR3 DNA: TGTGCCAGCACCTCGTGGGGATTAGGCTACACCTTC

J gene: TRBJ2-1
CDR3 length: 16
D gene: -
V gene: TRBV3-1
clone size: -
CDR3 protein: CASSQEVGILGNEQFF
CDR3 DNA: TGTGCCAGCAGCCAAGAAGTAGGAATTCTGGGGAATGAGCAGTTCTTC

J gene: TRBJ2-7
CDR3 length: 14
D gene: -
V gene: TRBV7-8
clone size: -
CDR3 protein: CASSLLTNSYEQYF
CDR3 DNA: TGTGCCAGCAGCTTACTTACCAACTCCTACGAGCAGTACTTC

J gene: TRBJ2-3
CDR3 length: 16
D gene: -
V gene: TRBV21-1
clone size: few
CDR3 protein: CASSPPRQGATDTQYF
CDR3 DNA: TGTGCCAGCAGCCCCCCTAGACAGGGGGCCACAGATACGCAGTATTTT

J gene: TRBJ2-3
CDR3 length: 13
D gene: TRBD2
V gene: TRBV10-2
clone size: -
CDR3 protein: CASGPAGTDTQYF
CDR3 DNA: TGCGCCAGCGGCCCAGCGGGAACAGATACGCAGTATTTT

J gene: TRBJ1-5
CDR3 length: 16
D gene: TRBD1
V gene: TRBV20-1
clone size: few
CDR3 protein: CSASGAGGRGNQPQHF
CDR3 DNA: TGCAGTGCTAGTGGGGCAGGGGGTAGGGGCAATCAGCCCCAGCATTTT

J gene: TRBJ2-5
CDR3 length: 14
D gene: TRBD1
V gene: TRBV10-2
clone size: few
CDR3 protein: CASRQGAVKETQYF
CDR3 DNA: TGCGCCAGCAGACAGGGGGCGGTGAAAGAGACCCAGTACTTC

J gene: TRBJ1-2
CDR3 length: 12
D gene: -
V gene: TRBV5-6
clone size: few
CDR3 protein: CASAGADYGYTF
CDR3 DNA: TGTGCCAGCGCGGGGGCAGACTATGGCTACACCTTC

J gene: TRBJ2-1
CDR3 length: 17
D gene: -
V gene: TRBV4-1
clone size: -
CDR3 protein: CASSQDRERASYNEQFF
CDR3 DNA: TGCGCCAGCAGCCAAGATCGCGAGCGGGCCTCCTACAATGAGCAGTTCTTC

J gene: TRBJ1-1
CDR3 length: 16
D gene: -
V gene: TRBV18
clone size: few
CDR3 protein: CASSPDIGRTNTEAFF
CDR3 DNA: TGTGCCAGCTCACCCGACATCGGACGGACGAACACTGAAGCTTTCTTT

J gene: TRBJ2-1
CDR3 length: 14
D gene: TRBD1
V gene: TRBV29-1
clone size: many
CDR3 protein: CSVERGRMGNEQFF
CDR3 DNA: TGCAGCGTTGAAAGGGGGCGTATGGGGAATGAGCAGTTCTTC

J gene: TRBJ1-6
CDR3 length: 17
D gene: -
V gene: TRBV7-6
clone size: -
CDR3 protein: CASSAYTQSSYNSPLHF
CDR3 DNA: TGTGCCAGCAGCGCTTACACACAGAGCTCCTATAATTCACCCCTCCACTTT

J gene: TRBJ2-1
CDR3 length: 15
D gene: -
V gene: TRBV28
clone size: -
CDR3 protein: CASGPLEAGFDEQFF
CDR3 DNA: TGTGCCAGCGGACCCCTCGAGGCGGGGTTTGATGAGCAGTTCTTC

J gene: TRBJ2-1
CDR3 length: 11
D gene: TRBD1
V gene: TRBV29-1
clone size: few
CDR3 protein: CSSKTGNEQFF
CDR3 DNA: TGCAGCTCGAAGACAGGGAATGAGCAGTTCTTC

J gene: TRBJ2-5
CDR3 length: 17
D gene: TRBD1
V gene: TRBV29-1
clone size: many
CDR3 protein: CSSLPDHRGWGQETQYF
CDR3 DNA: TGCAGCTCCCTGCCGGATCACAGGGGCTGGGGCCAAGAGACCCAGTACTTC

J gene: TRBJ2-1
CDR3 length: 16
D gene: TRBD1
V gene: TRBV5-1
clone size: few
CDR3 protein: CASSRDRGFSYNEQFF
CDR3 DNA: TGCGCCAGCAGCAGGGACAGGGGATTCTCCTACAATGAGCAGTTCTTC

J gene: TRBJ2-3
CDR3 length: 16
D gene: TRBD2
V gene: TRBV6-5
clone size: -
CDR3 protein: CASSYSIRAGPDTQYF
CDR3 DNA: TGTGCCAGCAGTTACTCGATTCGAGCGGGACCAGATACGCAGTATTTT

J gene: TRBJ1-1
CDR3 length: 15
D gene: -
V gene: TRBV7-2
clone size: few
CDR3 protein: CASSLVARGNTEAFF
CDR3 DNA: TGTGCCAGCAGCTTAGTAGCCAGGGGGAACACTGAAGCTTTCTTT

J gene: TRBJ1-5
CDR3 length: 14
D gene: -
V gene: TRBV20-1
clone size: -
CDR3 protein: CSAGRGGSNQPQHF
CDR3 DNA: TGCAGTGCGGGGCGGGGGGGCAGCAATCAGCCCCAGCATTTT

J gene: TRBJ1-5
CDR3 length: 18
D gene: -
V gene: TRBV30
clone size: -
CDR3 protein: CAWSRAGLGLYSNQPQHF
CDR3 DNA: TGTGCCTGGAGTCGGGCGGGGCTTGGGCTTTATAGCAATCAGCCCCAGCATTTT

J gene: TRBJ1-6
CDR3 length: 13
D gene: TRBD1
V gene: TRBV29-1
clone size: few
CDR3 protein: CSVAGGDNSPLHF
CDR3 DNA: TGCAGCGTCGCAGGGGGGGATAATTCACCCCTCCACTTT

J gene: TRBJ2-1
CDR3 length: 15
D gene: TRBD2
V gene: TRBV7-6
clone size: -
CDR3 protein: CASKRLAGGQSEQFF
CDR3 DNA: TGTGCCAGCAAACGACTAGCGGGAGGGCAAAGTGAGCAGTTCTTC

J gene: TRBJ2-7
CDR3 length: 16
D gene: TRBD2
V gene: TRBV12-3/TRBV12-4
clone size: few
CDR3 protein: CASSFRLAGVRYEQYF
CDR3 DNA: TGTGCCAGCAGTTTTCGGCTAGCGGGAGTTAGGTACGAGCAGTACTTC

J gene: TRBJ2-3
CDR3 length: 16
D gene: -
V gene: TRBV28
clone size: -
CDR3 protein: CASSSPLSGQPDTQYF
CDR3 DNA: TGTGCCAGCAGTTCTCCCCTCTCCGGACAGCCAGATACGCAGTATTTT

J gene: TRBJ1-6
CDR3 length: 14
D gene: -
V gene: TRBV6-1
clone size: -
CDR3 protein: CASGRESKPSPLHF
CDR3 DNA: TGTGCCAGCGGCAGGGAGTCTAAACCTTCACCCCTCCACTTT

J gene: TRBJ2-7
CDR3 length: 15
D gene: TRBD2
V gene: TRBV20-1
clone size: -
CDR3 protein: CSARGLAGVTYEQYF
CDR3 DNA: TGCAGTGCTAGGGGACTAGCGGGAGTTACCTACGAGCAGTACTTC

J gene: TRBJ1-2
CDR3 length: 13
D gene: -
V gene: TRBV12-3/TRBV12-4
clone size: many
CDR3 protein: CASSSGPDYGYTF
CDR3 DNA: TGTGCCAGCAGCTCGGGACCGGACTATGGCTACACCTTC

J gene: TRBJ2-1
CDR3 length: 12
D gene: TRBD2
V gene: TRBV29-1
clone size: many
CDR3 protein: CSVLSGRGEQFF
CDR3 DNA: TGCAGCGTCCTTTCAGGGCGGGGGGAGCAGTTCTTC

J gene: TRBJ1-4
CDR3 length: 14
D gene: -
V gene: TRBV7-2
clone size: few
CDR3 protein: CASTRGVTNEKLFF
CDR3 DNA: TGTGCCAGCACTCGGGGGGTGACTAATGAAAAACTGTTTTTT

J gene: TRBJ2-1
CDR3 length: 16
D gene: TRBD2
V gene: TRBV20-1
clone size: -
CDR3 protein: CSARDVRTSGGNEQFF
CDR3 DNA: TGCAGTGCTAGAGATGTTAGAACTAGCGGGGGGAATGAGCAGTTCTTC

J gene: TRBJ2-5
CDR3 length: 13
D gene: TRBD2
V gene: TRBV5-1
clone size: -
CDR3 protein: CASGIAGEETQYF
CDR3 DNA: TGCGCCAGCGGGATAGCGGGGGAAGAGACCCAGTACTTC

J gene: TRBJ2-5
CDR3 length: 17
D gene: TRBD2
V gene: TRBV10-2
clone size: -
CDR3 protein: CASSRDSLGLLQETQYF
CDR3 DNA: TGCGCCAGCAGCCGTGACAGCCTGGGACTACTTCAAGAGACCCAGTACTTC

J gene: TRBJ1-1
CDR3 length: 12
D gene: TRBD1
V gene: TRBV10-3
clone size: few
CDR3 protein: CAIRTGDAEAFF
CDR3 DNA: TGTGCCATCAGGACAGGGGATGCTGAAGCTTTCTTT

J gene: TRBJ2-5
CDR3 length: 13
D gene: TRBD1
V gene: TRBV12-3/TRBV12-4
clone size: few
CDR3 protein: CASSFTQGETQYF
CDR3 DNA: TGTGCCAGCAGTTTTACACAGGGGGAGACCCAGTACTTC

J gene: TRBJ1-1
CDR3 length: 15
D gene: -
V gene: TRBV20-1
clone size: -
CDR3 protein: CSARTRQAMNTEAFF
CDR3 DNA: TGCAGTGCTAGGACGAGACAGGCGATGAACACTGAAGCTTTCTTT

J gene: TRBJ1-6
CDR3 length: 15
D gene: -
V gene: TRBV6-5
clone size: -
CDR3 protein: CASSYSGNYNSPLHF
CDR3 DNA: TGTGCCAGCAGTTACTCGGGGAACTATAATTCACCCCTCCACTTT

J gene: TRBJ1-2
CDR3 length: 13
D gene: -
V gene: TRBV12-3/TRBV12-4
clone size: many
CDR3 protein: CASTPLAGDGYTF
CDR3 DNA: TGTGCCAGCACCCCCCTCGCGGGCGATGGCTACACCTTC

J gene: TRBJ1-5
CDR3 length: 14
D gene: -
V gene: TRBV4-3
clone size: few
CDR3 protein: CASSQVWEGQPQHF
CDR3 DNA: TGCGCCAGCAGCCAAGTCTGGGAGGGTCAGCCCCAGCATTTT

J gene: TRBJ1-1
CDR3 length: 15
D gene: -
V gene: TRBV12-3/TRBV12-4
clone size: -
CDR3 protein: CASSLGGLLNTEAFF
CDR3 DNA: TGTGCCAGCAGTTTAGGCGGACTGTTGAACACTGAAGCTTTCTTT

J gene: TRBJ2-1
CDR3 length: 16
D gene: TRBD2
V gene: TRBV7-9
clone size: -
CDR3 protein: CASSQLAGGPKDEQFF
CDR3 DNA: TGTGCCAGCAGCCAACTAGCGGGAGGGCCCAAGGATGAGCAGTTCTTC

J gene: TRBJ2-5
CDR3 length: 12
D gene: TRBD2
V gene: TRBV20-1
clone size: few
CDR3 protein: CSGGGGGRTQYF
CDR3 DNA: TGCAGCGGCGGTGGGGGAGGGCGGACCCAGTACTTC

J gene: TRBJ2-7
CDR3 length: 14
D gene: -
V gene: TRBV4-1
clone size: once
CDR3 protein: CASSRAGISHEQYF
CDR3 DNA: TGCGCCAGCAGCCGGGCGGGGATCTCCCACGAGCAGTACTTC

J gene: TRBJ1-2
CDR3 length: 13
D gene: TRBD1
V gene: TRBV11-2
clone size: -
CDR3 protein: CASSRGGWYGYTF
CDR3 DNA: TGTGCCAGCAGCCGAGGGGGCTGGTATGGCTACACCTTC

J gene: TRBJ1-1
CDR3 length: 16
D gene: -
V gene: TRBV7-2
clone size: -
CDR3 protein: CASSSLAWQGNTEAFF
CDR3 DNA: TGTGCCAGCAGCTCGTTGGCCTGGCAGGGGAACACTGAAGCTTTCTTT

J gene: TRBJ2-7
CDR3 length: 11
D gene: -
V gene: TRBV6-2/TRBV6-3
clone size: -
CDR3 protein: CASSPGLEQYF
CDR3 DNA: TGTGCCAGCAGTCCAGGGTTAGAGCAGTACTTC

J gene: TRBJ2-3
CDR3 length: 16
D gene: -
V gene: TRBV12-3/TRBV12-4
clone size: -
CDR3 protein: CASSLAAGVPTDTQYF
CDR3 DNA: TGTGCCAGCAGTTTAGCGGCCGGGGTCCCAACAGATACGCAGTATTTT

J gene: TRBJ2-7
CDR3 length: 13
D gene: -
V gene: TRBV28
clone size: -
CDR3 protein: CASRRTDPGEQYF
CDR3 DNA: TGTGCCAGCAGGCGGACGGATCCCGGGGAGCAGTACTTC

J gene: TRBJ2-7
CDR3 length: 16
D gene: TRBD1
V gene: TRBV27
clone size: -
CDR3 protein: CASSISPRAGGYEQYF
CDR3 DNA: TGTGCCAGCAGTATTAGCCCCCGCGCAGGGGGCTACGAGCAGTACTTC

J gene: TRBJ2-3
CDR3 length: 12
D gene: -
V gene: TRBV20-1
clone size: few
CDR3 protein: CSARDAGDTQYF
CDR3 DNA: TGCAGTGCTAGAGATGCAGGGGACACGCAGTATTTT